This T cell receptor beta chain was sequenced during a study of early T cells in non-severe SARS-CoV-2 infection (dated by TCRdb to 2020 to 2022). About the study as a whole: TCR sequencing used bulk RNA from unsorted whole blood, so alpha and beta chains could not be paired. Study-level results and caveats: VDJdb matching was skewed toward anti-spike CD8 responses and likely underestimated virus-specific expansions by missing private and CD4 specificities.

This clonotype was detected only a few times. What this receptor recognizes is not known. No much larger clone exists at a distance of one base, and base qualities are not known. The library was built by means of 5' RACE. For sequencing, a NextSeq 500 was employed. Unique molecular identifiers were attached to individual cDNA molecules in the TCR library protocol so that sequencing error and PCR bias could be corrected. Sequencing covered both TCR alpha and beta chains, and within each sample the abundances of alpha and beta sequences were tightly co-correlated. On the authors' methods: Decombinator V4 was used to annotate TCR sequences for V gene, J gene and CDR3. TCRs were defined as expanded if a significant change between any two time points was detected under a Poisson model with p below 0.0001. TCR abundances were normalised to the total number of TCRs sequenced per sample and expressed as counts per million. TRAV1-2 paired with TRAJ12, TRAJ20 or TRAJ33 defined MAIT TCRs, while TRAV10 paired with TRAJ18 defined iNKT TCRs. VDJdb, accessed 1 November 2021, was searched for CMV, EBV and SARS-CoV-2 annotated TCRs, excluding TCRs annotated for multiple antigens. TCRdb cleaned the public reads at Q25 with fastp, built clones with MiXCR and kept in-frame beta chains. Duplicate CDR3 protein sequences are folded into a single record with the most common DNA and genes. The V and J calls and clone size are TCRdb's, not the authors'. The sample profile shows nearly 95,000 distinct CDR3 sequences; 16% of them were found once. The top ten clones comprise about 5% of the sample.

The study was a case-control design nested within a healthcare worker cohort in London, UK, with weekly nasopharyngeal swab PCR tests and blood sampling. Healthcare workers were enrolled in the week of the UK lockdown, from 23 to 31 March 2020, and were followed every week for up to roughly 15 weeks. The germline V gene encodes CDR1 MDHEN and CDR2 SYDVKM. Deletion took 4 bases off V and 5 bases off J, with a span of 9 bases between the germline ends. The CDR3 starts with the cysteine, ends with the phenylalanine, and has 12 residues. The DNA shown is the 36-base CDR3, in frame from base 1. The rearranged chain carries TRBV28 and TRBJ2-7, with a tentative D gene TRBD2 over 5 matching bases. This sequence originates from an adult who was a healthcare worker with PCR-confirmed SARS-CoV-2 infection or an uninfected control (not recorded which). The starting material was whole blood, obtained at baseline. Here is the DNA: TGTGCCAGCAGTTCGACTACAAACGAGCAGTACTTC. Its translation is CASSSTTNEQYF.